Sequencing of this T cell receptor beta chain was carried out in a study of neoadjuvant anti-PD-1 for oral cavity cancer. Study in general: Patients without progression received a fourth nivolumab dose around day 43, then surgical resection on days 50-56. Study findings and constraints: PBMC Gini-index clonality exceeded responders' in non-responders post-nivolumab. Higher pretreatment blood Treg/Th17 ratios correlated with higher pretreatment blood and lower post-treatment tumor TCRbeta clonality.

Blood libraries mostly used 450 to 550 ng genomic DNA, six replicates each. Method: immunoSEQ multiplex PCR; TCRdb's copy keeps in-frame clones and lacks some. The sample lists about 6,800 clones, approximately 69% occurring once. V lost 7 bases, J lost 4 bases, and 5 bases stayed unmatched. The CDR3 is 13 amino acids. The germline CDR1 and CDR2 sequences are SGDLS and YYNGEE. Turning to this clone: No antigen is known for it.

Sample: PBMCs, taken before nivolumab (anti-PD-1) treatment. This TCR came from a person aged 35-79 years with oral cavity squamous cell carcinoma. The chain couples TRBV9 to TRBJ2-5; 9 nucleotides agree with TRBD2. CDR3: CASAGGPIETQYF. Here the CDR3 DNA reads TGTGCCAGCGCGGGGGGGCCGATAGAGACCCAGTACTTC.